Listed below are T cell receptor beta chains from one sample, sequenced in a study of cytomegalovirus exposure and HLA in healthy donors. Repertoires were generated with immunoSEQ multiplex PCR, while TCRdb's copy carries only in-frame clones and drops some. This sample has 95,000 to 100,000 clones, with roughly 76% found just once. The material sequenced was PBMCs. These receptors all come from a man aged 35-49 years in good health and CMV-seronegative. CDR3s include the opening cysteine and the closing phenylalanine or tryptophan.

j_call,v_call,cdr3_aa
TRBJ1-1,TRBV6-5,CASSNPGQRRREAFF
TRBJ1-6,TRBV28,CASTDLDRGYNSPLHF
TRBJ1-4,TRBV20-1,CSAPDREKLFF
TRBJ2-2,TRBV2,CASIIGGATTGELFF
TRBJ1-2,TRBV6-5,CASSTGTGMGYTF
TRBJ2-1,TRBV5-6,CASSLLADYNEQFF
TRBJ1-2,TRBV27,CASSQSTASNYGYTF
TRBJ1-5,TRBV7-2,CASSLATGNQPQHF
TRBJ2-2,TRBV11-2,CASSLDQTGELFF
TRBJ2-5,TRBV29-1,CSVVLAGETQYF
TRBJ2-7,TRBV28,CASNPRDRGIYEQYF
TRBJ1-6,TRBV6-1,CASSDGQGRNSPLHF
TRBJ1-2,TRBV28,CASSLRDRADYGYTF
TRBJ2-3,TRBV27,CASSTPGTSGGYTQYF
TRBJ2-3,TRBV7-9,CSYSLPDTQYF
TRBJ1-1,TRBV29-1,CSSLDSEAFF
TRBJ1-1,TRBV7-9,CASSAQGMNTEAFF
TRBJ2-5,TRBV5-1,CASSLVAGGQETQYF
TRBJ2-6,TRBV7-9,CASSQGTGGTGANVLTF
TRBJ1-5,TRBV30,CAWSVGQGYQPQHF
TRBJ2-1,TRBV27,CASSLRWMGEGRNEQFF
TRBJ1-5,TRBV6-1,CASSDGGRGNQPQHF
TRBJ2-4,TRBV6-4,CASSETSGGANIQYF
TRBJ1-1,TRBV5-1,CASSSEGRPDTEAFF
TRBJ2-5,TRBV28,CASAISGGGRWRSETQYF
TRBJ1-5,TRBV19,CASSIGWGVNQPQHF
TRBJ1-1,TRBV27,CASGIGQGSEAFF
TRBJ1-2,TRBV5-1,CASREGQEISGYTF